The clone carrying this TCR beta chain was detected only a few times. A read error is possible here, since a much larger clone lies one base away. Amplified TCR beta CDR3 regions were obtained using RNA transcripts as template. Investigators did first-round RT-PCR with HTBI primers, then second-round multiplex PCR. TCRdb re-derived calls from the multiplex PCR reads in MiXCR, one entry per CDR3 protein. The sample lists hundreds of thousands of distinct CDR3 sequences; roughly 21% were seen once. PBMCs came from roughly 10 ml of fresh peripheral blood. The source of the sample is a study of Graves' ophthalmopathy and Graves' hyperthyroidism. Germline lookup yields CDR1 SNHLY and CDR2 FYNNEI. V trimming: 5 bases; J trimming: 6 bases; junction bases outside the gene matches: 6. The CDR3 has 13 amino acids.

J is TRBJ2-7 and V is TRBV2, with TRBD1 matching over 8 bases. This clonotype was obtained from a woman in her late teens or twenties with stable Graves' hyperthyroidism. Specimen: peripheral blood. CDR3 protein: CASSLGQASEQYF. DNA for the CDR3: TGTGCCAGCAGTCTGGGACAGGCCTCCGAGCAGTACTTC.